This TCR beta chain derives from a study of T-cell reconstitution after alpha-beta-depleted transplantation in children. In germline, CDR1 is SGHRS, CDR2 YFSETQ. Trimming took 5 bases from V and 5 from J; bases not matched to a gene: 6. This CDR3 has 15 residues. For TCRbeta, the library was prepared with unique molecular identifiers. TCRdb used MiXCR to reprocess the PCR reads, holding one entry per CDR3 protein. Of roughly 200,000 distinct CDR3 sequences detected, about 15% appear once; the ten largest clones hold under 15%. The receptor's source is a human donor who donated a stem cell graft to a child with acute lymphoblastic leukemia. V and J are TRBV5-1 and TRBJ2-7; 14 bases line up with TRBD2. Sequencing used PBMCs from the stem cell graft donor, obtained from the stem cell graft. The CDR3 nucleotides read TGCGCCAGCAGACATGGACTAGCGGGAGGAGACGAGCAGTACTTC. Translating gives CASRHGLAGGDEQYF.